The clone carrying this T cell receptor beta chain was picked up one time. Generated by immunoSEQ multiplex PCR, the TCRdb table keeps only in-frame clones and is missing some. Of tens of thousands of clones in the sample, 90% to 95% were seen once. These data belong to a study of T cell changes during pregnancy in multiple sclerosis. V gave up 8 bases and J gave up 4 bases, with 14 bases separating them. The CDR3 has 13 residues. CDR1 is MNHEY, CDR2 SVGAGI, per germline. This TCR was recovered from a female donor with multiple sclerosis, enrolled in a pregnancy study. The V and J genes are TRBV6-5 and TRBJ1-1; possible D gene TRBD1, 6 bases. The sequencing here drew on peripheral blood, taken in the third trimester of pregnancy. The CDR3 loop is CASLRGGGTEAFF. DNA for the CDR3: TGTGCCAGCCTAAGGGGAGGGGGCACTGAAGCTTTCTTT.